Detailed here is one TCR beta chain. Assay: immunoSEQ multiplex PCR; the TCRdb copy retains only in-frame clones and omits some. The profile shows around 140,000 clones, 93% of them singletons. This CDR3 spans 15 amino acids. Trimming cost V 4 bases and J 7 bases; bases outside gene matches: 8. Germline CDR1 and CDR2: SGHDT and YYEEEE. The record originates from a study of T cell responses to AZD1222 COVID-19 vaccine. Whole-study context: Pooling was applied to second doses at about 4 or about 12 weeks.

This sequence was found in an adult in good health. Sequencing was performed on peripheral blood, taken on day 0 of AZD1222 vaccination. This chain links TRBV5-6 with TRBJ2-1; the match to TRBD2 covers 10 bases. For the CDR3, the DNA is TGTGCCAGCAGCAAACCGGGACTAGCGAAGAATGAGCAGTTCTTC. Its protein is CASSKPGLAKNEQFF.